By share, the clone carrying this T cell receptor beta chain ranks as medium-sized. What it binds is unknown. Systemic immunosuppression or a history of autoimmune disease excluded patients. The data were obtained in a study of OX40 agonist ivuxolimab in advanced cancers. V lost 2 bases, J lost 2 bases, and 10 bases lay in between. Germline V lookup: CDR1 SGHNT, CDR2 YYREEE (reference sequence). The CDR3 is made up of 15 amino acids. Study-wide findings and caveats: Expanded clones were, on average, more numerous among CD8+ T cells than CD4+.

The repertoire was sequenced with immunoSEQ multiplex PCR; TCRdb's copy has only in-frame clones and lacks some. The table has more than 50,000 clones, 85% to 90% seen once; the top ten hold under 2%. The sample in question was CD4+ or CD8+ T cells sorted from blood, obtained in a trial of the OX40 agonist ivuxolimab. The chain links TRBV5-4 to TRBJ2-2; TRBD2 is a possible D gene (5 bases). The clonotype was recovered from an adult with an advanced solid tumor such as melanoma, head and neck, liver or kidney cancer. CDR3 amino acids: CASSLPGGNTGELFF. The CDR3 region has the DNA TGTGCCAGCAGCTTACCTGGAGGAAACACCGGGGAGCTGTTTTTT. Filled out from reference TRBV5-4 and TRBJ2-2, the complete variable domain reads ETGVTQSPTHLIKTRGQQVTLRCSSQSGHNTVSWYQQALGQGPQFIFQYYREEENGRGNFPPRFSGLQFPNYSSELNVNALELDDSALYLCASSLPGGNTGELFFGEGSRLTVL.